The clone carrying this T cell receptor (beta chain) was observed many times. No antigen is known for it. The lymph nodes were axillary draining lymph nodes from breast cancer patients. This record comes from a study of breast tumors, draining lymph nodes, adjacent tissues. TCRdb itself ran the multiplex PCR reads through MiXCR, one entry per CDR3 protein. The sample holds 200,000 to 250,000 distinct CDR3 sequences, under 35% seen once. Regarding the study as a whole: Tumor repertoires ranked between lymph nodes and nontumor tissue in diversity, with V and J gene preferences.

V gave up 0 bases and J gave up 6 bases, with 11 bases separating them. The CDR3 has 13 residues. Germline V lookup: CDR1 DFQATT, CDR2 SNEGSKA (reference sequence). The sequence was collected from a female donor with breast cancer. Some clones in this sample may be carry-over from other donors' samples. This chain uses TRBV20-1 with TRBJ1-2; D uncertain. The sample comprised axillary lymph node tissue. The chain's CDR3 is CSARDANRDGYTF. CDR3 DNA sequence: TGCAGTGCTAGAGATGCGAACCGGGATGGCTACACCTTC.